These T cell receptor beta chains were read from a single sample in a study of blood T cells in healthy people across ages. MiXCR, applied by TCRdb to the 5' RACE reads, yields one record per CDR3 protein. The table lists some 800,000 distinct CDR3 sequences, around 25% of them singletons. These same data were also listed under a study on T cells of mothers and their children.

The source material was blood. The receptors originated from a boy younger than 18 in good health. CDR3s include the opening cysteine and the closing phenylalanine or tryptophan. The D gene is left open where the match is weak. Expanded clones get a size class; other rows say once, few or many, or leave the size out.

d_call,clone_size,cdr3_length,v_call,j_call,cdr3_aa,cdr3_nt
-,-,15,TRBV7-2,TRBJ1-1,CASSFKLRPNTEAFF,TGTGCCAGCAGCTTTAAATTACGACCGAACACTGAAGCTTTCTTT
-,few,12,TRBV15,TRBJ2-7,CATSREPEEQYF,TGTGCCACCAGCAGAGAGCCGGAGGAGCAGTACTTC
TRBD2,-,19,TRBV20-1,TRBJ2-4,CSARDPLGTSGLAKNIQYF,TGCAGTGCTAGAGATCCGCTTGGGACTAGCGGGCTAGCCAAAAACATTCAGTACTTC
-,few,13,TRBV11-2,TRBJ2-7,CASSSGRTYEQYF,TGTGCCAGCAGCTCCGGACGGACCTACGAGCAGTACTTC
-,few,14,TRBV19,TRBJ2-1,CASSAGRPYNEQFF,TGTGCCAGTAGTGCGGGACGGCCCTACAATGAGCAGTTCTTC
-,few,12,TRBV11-2,TRBJ1-2,CASSLMPPTATF,TGTGCCAGCAGCTTAATGCCCCCGACGGCCACCTTC
-,few,14,TRBV29-1,TRBJ2-5,CSGVRVGDQETQYF,TGCAGCGGTGTGCGGGTAGGGGACCAAGAGACCCAGTACTTC
-,-,15,TRBV19,TRBJ2-2,CASIPFAGTTGELFF,TGTGCCAGTATACCCTTCGCCGGGACCACCGGGGAGCTGTTTTTT
-,few,12,TRBV6-6,TRBJ2-1,CASSYPQNEQFF,TGTGCCAGCAGTTACCCTCAGAATGAGCAGTTCTTC
TRBD1,few,14,TRBV12-3/TRBV12-4,TRBJ2-7,CASSPQGAVDEQYF,TGTGCCAGCAGCCCCCAGGGGGCCGTGGACGAGCAGTACTTC
-,-,14,TRBV7-2,TRBJ1-4,CASSLGATREKLFF,TGTGCCAGCAGCTTAGGGGCAACGAGGGAAAAACTGTTTTTT
-,-,17,TRBV21-1,TRBJ2-4,CASSSGTDRSAKNIQYF,TGTGCCAGCTCCTCCGGGACAGATAGGTCGGCCAAAAACATTCAGTACTTC